The source of this T cell receptor beta chain is a study of T cell responses to AZD1222 COVID-19 vaccine. Germline assignment: CDR1 MGHDK and CDR2 SYGVNS. The V gene lost 5 bases and the J gene lost 10 bases, with 11 bases spanning the gap. CDR3 size: 11 residues. Repertoires were generated with immunoSEQ multiplex PCR, while TCRdb's copy carries only in-frame clones and drops some. This table holds about 84,000 clones, over 75% found once. This chain uses TRBV25-1 with TRBJ1-1; no firm D call. This receptor was obtained from an adult in good health. The starting material was peripheral blood, obtained on day 0 of AZD1222 vaccination. CDR3 DNA sequence: TGTGCCAGCAGTCATGGACGAGGAGCTTTCTTT. Translating gives CASSHGRGAFF.